Below, 25 T cell receptor beta chains from the same sample are listed, as sequenced in a study of breast tumors, draining lymph nodes, adjacent tissues. Samples came from axillary lymph nodes draining the breast cancer. Using its own MiXCR run on the multiplex PCR reads, TCRdb lists one record per CDR3 protein. The data contain about 180,000 distinct CDR3 sequences, 30% to 40% of them singletons. The sample taken for sequencing was axillary lymph node tissue. The origin of the receptors is a female donor with breast cancer. Some clones in this sample may be carry-over from other donors' samples.

The gene calls are TRBV20-1 and TRBJ2-3; no reliable D call. The ends were cut back, 4 bases at V and 4 bases at J, with 15 bases in the middle. The germline V gene encodes CDR1 DFQATT and CDR2 SNEGSKA (reference sequence). The CDR3 totals 14 residues. This CDR3 reads CSAIPLGFSDTQYF. The CDR3 coding sequence is TGCAGTGCTATACCCCTCGGGTTCTCAGATACGCAGTATTTT.

As regards this clonotype: The junction and the germline gene differ at one end; a read error may be behind it. The V and J genes are TRBV4-2 and TRBJ1-3, with D unclear. CDR1 LGHNA and CDR2 YNFKEQ come from the germline V gene. The CDR3 length is 16 residues. The CDR3 nucleotides are TGTACCAGCAGCCCGCGGGCGATTGAATTAGGAAACACCATATATTTT. Protein: CTSSPRAIELGNTIYF.

This clonotype was counted at least ten times. The chain's CDR3 is CASSLRVGADTQYF. The CDR3, as DNA: TGTGCCAGTAGTCTAAGGGTGGGGGCAGATACGCAGTATTTT. The chain carries TRBV19 and TRBJ2-3, with D perhaps being TRBD1 or TRBD2 (5 bases each). Germline CDR1 and CDR2: LNHDA and SQIVND (reference sequence). This CDR3 is 14 amino acids long. Trimming cost V 5 bases and J 4 bases, with 13 bases left between them.

V is TRBV20-1 and J is TRBJ2-3; 7 bases map to TRBD2. The CDR3 spans 14 residues. Losses at the gene ends were 3 bases for V and 2 bases for J; bases not matched to a gene: 5. Germline-derived CDR1 and CDR2 are DFQATT and SNEGSKA (reference sequence). DNA for the CDR3: TGCAGTGCTAGGGGGAGGGGAGTCACAGATACGCAGTATTTT. Protein: CSARGRGVTDTQYF.

This clonotype was observed at least ten times. The V and J genes are TRBV4-3 and TRBJ2-1; D may be TRBD1 (6 bases). CDR3 size: 16 residues. Germline V gene lookup returns CDR1 LGHNA and CDR2 YSLEER. V was shortened by 0 bases and J by 6 bases, with 15 bases between the two germline ends. CDR3 residues: CASSQDRAVRGNEQFF. The CDR3 nucleotides are TGCGCCAGCAGCCAAGATAGGGCAGTCAGGGGCAATGAGCAGTTCTTC.

This clonotype showed up many times. This chain links TRBV6-4 with TRBJ2-1; 12 nucleotides line up with TRBD2. CDR1 and CDR2 from the germline V gene are MRHNA and SNTAGT. The V segment lost 4 bases and the J segment 10 bases; nucleotides outside the gene matches: 8. CDR3 length equals 15 residues. The CDR3 DNA reads as TGTGCCAGCAGTGGTCTAGCGGGAGGGCCTGGAGAGCAGTTCTTC. As protein: CASSGLAGGPGEQFF.

In this sample, this clonotype turned up many times. V is TRBV2 and J is TRBJ2-7; no reliable D call. Germline CDR1 and CDR2: SNHLY and FYNNEI. This CDR3 has 14 amino acids. Trimming removed 6 bases at V and 2 bases at J, with 14 bases between. The CDR3 coding sequence is TGTGCCAGCAGCGCTAGGCAGGTTCCCTACGAGCAGTACTTC. It specifies CASSARQVPYEQYF.

This clonotype was seen repeatedly, ten times or more. The rearrangement links TRBV5-1 to TRBJ2-7; TRBD2 might be the D (6 bases). V was pared by 3 bases and J by 5 bases, with 21 bases between. CDR1 is SGHRS and CDR2 is YFSETQ in the germline V gene. CDR3 length: 16 residues. The CDR3 DNA follows: TGCGCCAGCAGCTCGGGGGACGGCAGGTTGTCCGACGAGCAGTACTTC. This codes for CASSSGDGRLSDEQYF.

This clonotype was observed a single time. This chain uses TRBV20-1 with TRBJ1-6; D is ambiguous. V gave up 5 bases and J gave up 7 bases, with 18 bases separating them. The CDR3 consists of 15 residues. CDR1 and CDR2 from the germline V gene are DFQATT and SNEGSKA (reference sequence). The CDR3 protein is CSARLAGVPNSPLHF. CDR3 in DNA: TGCAGTGCTCGACTAGCGGGAGTCCCGAATTCACCCCTCCACTTT.

As for this clonotype: A single base separates this from a much larger clone, so it may be a read error. The rearrangement links TRBV5-4 to TRBJ2-1; the match to TRBD2 covers 7 bases. The V segment lost 3 bases and the J segment 8 bases; nucleotides outside the gene matches: 11. Germline CDR1 is SGHNT and CDR2 is YYREEE (reference sequence). The CDR3 is made up of 15 amino acids. The CDR3 nucleotides are TGTGCCAGCAGCTCGGTTACAGCGGGATTAGATGAGCAGTTCTTC. Translating it yields CASSSVTAGLDEQFF.

With respect to this clonotype: The DNA is omitted, as the CDR3 cannot be located on it reliably, and the CDR3 follows TCRdb's listing. This sequence joins TRBV7-9 and TRBJ1-6; TRBD1 is taken as the D call from the table, unchecked against the DNA. The CDR3 has 19 residues if both end residues are counted. Per the germline V gene, CDR1 is SEHNR and CDR2 is FQNEAQ (reference sequence). The CDR3 loop is CASSLTVGRGTGGNSPLYF.

This clonotype was seen many times. The chain couples TRBV18 to TRBJ2-1; 8 bases are shared with TRBD1. Looked up from germline, CDR1 is KGHSH and CDR2 is LQKENI. Losses at the gene ends were 6 bases for V and 7 bases for J; bases not matched to a gene: 11. This CDR3 region has 15 residues. For the CDR3, the DNA is TGTGCCAGCTCGTTCGACAGGGGCTTAAGGAATGAGCAGTTCTTC. This codes for CASSFDRGLRNEQFF.

With regard to this clonotype: A much larger clone lies one base from this, so it may be a read error. The limits of the CDR3 on the DNA are not certain, so only TCRdb's listed CDR3 is given. The chain employs TRBV11-2 and TRBJ2-2. The CDR3 has 16 amino acids, counting both end residues. Germline CDR1 is SGHAT and CDR2 is FQNNGV. The CDR3 protein is CASSLVAQGITGEPFF.

The chain recombines TRBV7-9 with TRBJ2-1, with D tentatively TRBD2 (5 bases). CDR3 length: 14 amino acids. V lost 3 bases and J 5 bases, leaving 11 bases between the germline ends. Germline loops: CDR1 SEHNR, CDR2 FQNEAQ (reference sequence). In nucleotides, the CDR3 is TGTGCCAGCAGCTTGGAGGTAGACCACAATGAGCAGTTCTTC. Amino acids: CASSLEVDHNEQFF.

This clonotype was counted a few times. This sequence may be a read error, since a much larger clone differs from it by one base. The gene calls are TRBV19 and TRBJ2-7, with 9 bases identical to TRBD1. The CDR3 covers 15 residues. With 9 bases clipped from V and 5 bases from J, the junction kept 14 bases outside the gene matches. Germline V gene sequence: CDR1 LNHDA, CDR2 SQIVND (reference sequence). The CDR3 loop reads CARSQPQGARHEQYF. The CDR3 coding sequence is TGTGCCAGGAGCCAACCACAGGGGGCGCGACACGAGCAGTACTTC.

Comment on this clonotype: Germline and junction disagree at one end, which may indicate a read error. The chain combines TRBV11-2 with TRBJ2-2; D might be TRBD2 (5 bases). The CDR3 totals 15 residues. CDR1 is SGHAT, CDR2 FQNNGV, per germline. CDR3 sequence reads: CASTALTGNTGELSW. In nucleotides, the CDR3 is TGTGCCAGCACCGCTTTAACGGGGAACACCGGGGAGCTGTCTTGG.

This clonotype was observed a single time. One base away lies a much larger clone, so this may be a sequencing read error. V usage is TRBV6-1 and J usage is TRBJ1-3, with D perhaps matching TRBD1 (6 bases). Looked up from germline, CDR1 is MNHNS and CDR2 is SASEGT. The CDR3 is 18 amino acids. DNA for the CDR3: TGTGCCAGCAGTGGCACAGGGCTCTCAGTGGTCTCTGGAAACGCCATATATTTT. This translates into CASSGTGLSVVSGNAIYF.

The J gene is TRBJ2-3, the V gene TRBV28; TRBD2 aligns across 10 bases. Germline V gene lookup returns CDR1 MDHEN and CDR2 SYDVKM. Germline trimming cut 4 bases from V and 2 bases from J; bases unmatched to any gene: 9. This CDR3 has 17 amino acids. CDR3 region: CASSSPQRGGLTDTQYF. The CDR3 coding sequence is TGTGCCAGCAGTTCACCCCAGCGGGGGGGCCTCACAGATACGCAGTATTTT.

This clonotype was found many times. The V and J genes are TRBV7-8 and TRBJ1-5; no clear D gene. Germline V gene data show CDR1 as SGHVS and CDR2 as FQNEAQ. The CDR3 has 17 amino acids. The ends were cut back, 5 bases at V and 0 bases at J, with 17 bases in the middle. The chain's CDR3 is CASSLLGRTYSNQPQHF. As DNA, the CDR3 is TGTGCCAGCAGCCTCCTCGGACGGACGTATAGCAATCAGCCCCAGCATTTT.

This clonotype was seen many times. The chain recombines TRBV5-1 with TRBJ1-2, with D perhaps TRBD1 (5 bases). Germline CDR1 SGHRS, CDR2 YFSETQ. Trimming took off 0 bases at V and 3 bases at J, with 12 bases between the two ends. There are 15 residues in the CDR3. The CDR3 sequence: CASSLDLGLHYGYTF. CDR3 in DNA: TGCGCCAGCAGCTTGGACCTGGGACTCCACTATGGCTACACCTTC.

There are many counts of this clonotype. This sequence joins TRBV19 and TRBJ2-2; D gene uncertain. V shed 9 bases and J shed 8 bases, with 4 bases lying between them. The CDR3 is 9 residues long. Germline V CDR1 and CDR2: LNHDA, SQIVND (reference sequence). CDR3 amino acids: CARPGELFF. CDR3 coding DNA: TGTGCCAGGCCGGGGGAGCTGTTTTTT.

In its sample, this clonotype was seen many times. The chain links TRBV9 to TRBJ2-1; 8 bases agree with TRBD1. The CDR3 runs to 15 residues. CDR1 and CDR2 (germline): SGDLS, YYNGEE. With 3 bases clipped from V and 7 bases from J, the junction kept 9 bases outside the gene matches. CDR3 residues: CASSEAGTGLNEQFF. For the CDR3, the DNA is TGTGCCAGCAGCGAAGCCGGGACAGGTCTAAATGAGCAGTTCTTC.

This clonotype was detected only a few times. A much larger clone sits a single nucleotide away, making a read error possible. The conserved phenylalanine or tryptophan is not found at the CDR3 terminus, so this likely reflects a read error. The chain is built from TRBV7-6 and TRBJ2-5; 12 bases are a match to TRBD2. CDR1 and CDR2 (germline): SGHVS, FNYEAQ. CDR3 length: 14 residues. For the CDR3, the DNA is TGTGCCAGCAGCCTAGCGGGGGGGCCCGAGACCCAGTACCTC. This encodes CASSLAGGPETQYL.

CDR3 amino acids: CSAKVLETQYF. The CDR3 DNA follows: TGCAGTGCTAAGGTCTTGGAGACCCAGTACTTC. The rearrangement links TRBV20-1 to TRBJ2-5, with unresolved D. This CDR3 has 11 residues. Germline CDR1 DFQATT, CDR2 SNEGSKA (reference sequence). Trimming took off 4 bases at V and 5 bases at J, with 8 bases between the two ends.

The chain links TRBV2 to TRBJ1-4; D may be TRBD1 (6 bases). Germline lookup yields CDR1 SNHLY and CDR2 FYNNEI. The V gene lost 0 bases and the J gene lost 8 bases, with 13 bases spanning the gap. The CDR3 has 15 amino acids. The CDR3 DNA is TGTGCCAGCAGTGAAGCGGCAGGGGAGGAAGAAAAACTGTTTTTT. It encodes CASSEAAGEEEKLFF.